The 23 T cell receptor beta chains below come from one sample, sequenced in a study of blood T cell repertoires in COVID-19. Some clones are missing from TCRdb's copy, which holds only in-frame ones; the method was immunoSEQ multiplex PCR. The sample includes some 250,000 clones, roughly 85% of them seen just once. Source material: PBMCs or T cells enriched from blood (not recorded which). The source is a woman aged 45-65 years who had recovered from COVID-19.

The genes are TRBV6-5 and TRBJ2-1, with 7 bases fitting TRBD2. Losses at the gene ends were 1 base for V and 7 bases for J; bases not matched to a gene: 7. Germline loops: CDR1 MNHEY, CDR2 SVGAGI. CDR3 length equals 15 residues. CDR3 bases: TGTGCCAGCAGTTACTTCTCTAGCGGAGCGAATGAGCAGTTCTTC. Protein: CASSYFSSGANEQFF.

The rearrangement joins TRBV20-1 to TRBJ2-5; 10 positions match TRBD2. Germline trimming cut 3 bases from V and 4 bases from J; bases unmatched to any gene: 11. The germline CDR1 and CDR2 sequences are DFQATT and SNEGSKA (reference sequence). There are 16 residues in the CDR3. CDR3 amino acids: CSASSSGRRLGETQYF. The CDR3 nucleotides are TGCAGTGCTAGTTCTAGCGGGAGAAGGTTAGGAGAGACCCAGTACTTC.

This sequence joins TRBV5-1 and TRBJ2-2; 8 nucleotides align to TRBD1. CDR1 SGHRS and CDR2 YFSETQ come from the germline V gene. J was trimmed by 4 bases and V by 0 bases; bases with no gene match: 5. This CDR3 has 16 amino acids. CDR3 protein: CASSLGDRTSTGELFF. The CDR3 bases are TGCGCCAGCAGCTTGGGGGACAGGACGAGCACCGGGGAGCTGTTTTTT. The variable domain in full, completed from reference TRBV5-1 and TRBJ2-2, reads KAGVTQTPRYLIKTRGQQVTLSCSPISGHRSVSWYQQTPGQGLQFLFEYFSETQRNKGNFPGRFSGRQFSNSRSEMNVSTLELGDSALYLCASSLGDRTSTGELFFGEGSRLTVL.

This clone occurred once. The chain links TRBV28 to TRBJ2-7, with TRBD2 matching 13 bases. J gave up 2 bases and V 2 bases, and 6 bases lay outside the gene matches. CDR3 size: 17 residues. Germline CDR1 is MDHEN and CDR2 is SYDVKM. CDR3 loop: CASSLHLGTSGAYEQYF. Written as DNA, the CDR3 is TGTGCCAGCAGTTTACACTTAGGGACTAGCGGGGCCTACGAGCAGTACTTC. Using reference TRBV28 and TRBJ2-7 for the parts outside the CDR3, the full variable domain is DVKVTQSSRYLVKRTGEKVFLECVQDMDHENMFWYRQDPGLGLRLIYFSYDVKMKEKGDIPEGYSVSREKKERFSLILESASTNQTSMYLCASSLHLGTSGAYEQYFGPGTRLTVT.

The genes are TRBV6-5 and TRBJ1-1; 7 nucleotides agree with TRBD1. Trimming removed 2 bases from V and 6 bases from J; junction bases left unmatched: 3. Germline assignment: CDR1 MNHEY and CDR2 SVGAGI. CDR3 length: 13 residues. The CDR3 is CASSYGQAAEAFF. CDR3 sequence (DNA): TGTGCCAGCAGTTACGGACAGGCCGCTGAAGCTTTCTTT.

The chain joins TRBV15 to TRBJ1-1, with D uncertain. V gave up 8 bases and J gave up 1 base, with 8 bases separating them. CDR3 length: 12 amino acids. The V gene's germline CDR1 is LNHNV and CDR2 YYDKDF (reference sequence). The CDR3 loop reads CATSGANTEAFF. CDR3 coding DNA: TGTGCCACCTCCGGAGCGAACACTGAAGCTTTCTTT.

The chain links TRBV10-3 to TRBJ1-5; D may be TRBD1 (5 bases). The CDR3 totals 15 residues. Looked up from germline, CDR1 is ENHRY and CDR2 is SYGVKD. Trimming pared 5 bases from V and 0 bases from J, leaving 11 bases between. The CDR3 here is CAISLDSSSNQPQHF. The CDR3 nucleotides read TGTGCCATCAGTCTCGACAGCTCTAGCAATCAGCCCCAGCATTTT.

The chain is built from TRBV28 and TRBJ2-5; a weak D match, TRBD1 (6 bases). CDR3 length equals 14 residues. V lost 3 bases and J 4 bases, leaving 12 bases between the germline ends. Germline CDR1 MDHEN, CDR2 SYDVKM. The CDR3 sequence is CASSFIIGGETQYF. In DNA form, the CDR3 reads TGTGCCAGCAGTTTTATCATAGGGGGAGAGACCCAGTACTTC.

The J gene is TRBJ1-4, the V gene TRBV5-1; 8 bases are a match to TRBD1. Looked up from germline, CDR1 is SGHRS and CDR2 is YFSETQ. The length of the CDR3 is 17 residues. The V gene end was trimmed by 4 bases and the J gene end by 0 bases; junction bases not matched to a gene: 8. The DNA for the CDR3 is TGCGCCAGCAGCCCCGGACAGGGACGGGCAACTAATGAAAAACTGTTTTTT. It is translated as CASSPGQGRATNEKLFF. Full variable domain (rest looked up from reference TRBV5-1 and TRBJ1-4): KAGVTQTPRYLIKTRGQQVTLSCSPISGHRSVSWYQQTPGQGLQFLFEYFSETQRNKGNFPGRFSGRQFSNSRSEMNVSTLELGDSALYLCASSPGQGRATNEKLFFGSGTQLSVL.

The V gene is TRBV9, the J gene TRBJ1-3; a possible D gene is TRBD1 (5 bases). V lost 0 bases to trimming and J lost 7 bases, with 11 bases between them. CDR1 and CDR2 (germline): SGDLS, YYNGEE. There are 14 residues in the CDR3. CDR3 sequence reads: CASSVGTWSNTIYF. The CDR3 DNA sequence: TGTGCCAGCAGCGTAGGGACATGGAGTAACACCATATATTTT.

This clone has only a few counts. J is TRBJ1-1 and V is TRBV5-4, with D possibly matching TRBD1 (5 bases). The ends were cut back, 1 base at V and 9 bases at J, with 19 bases in the middle. CDR3 length: 15 amino acids. The V gene's germline CDR1 is SGHNT and CDR2 YYREEE (reference sequence). The CDR3 is CASSLRIQGVLKAFF. The CDR3 bases are TGTGCCAGCAGCTTGAGGATTCAGGGTGTGTTGAAAGCTTTCTTT. Supplemented by reference TRBV5-4 and TRBJ1-1, the full variable domain reads ETGVTQSPTHLIKTRGQQVTLRCSSQSGHNTVSWYQQALGQGPQFIFQYYREEENGRGNFPPRFSGLQFPNYSSELNVNALELDDSALYLCASSLRIQGVLKAFFGQGTRLTVV.

Here the CDR3 reads CASSLAPLKSGEQYF. CDR3 bases: TGTGCCAGCAGCTTAGCCCCCTTGAAGTCGGGCGAGCAGTACTTC. The gene calls are TRBV7-2 and TRBJ2-7, with D hard to call. Trimming stripped 0 bases from V and 6 bases from J, with 15 bases between. Germline CDR1 is SGHTA and CDR2 is FQGNSA. The CDR3 covers 15 residues.

V usage is TRBV27 and J usage is TRBJ1-6; TRBD1 agrees at 7 bases. This CDR3 region has 15 residues. Unmatched junction bases numbered 5, after V lost 2 bases and J lost 7 bases. Germline-derived CDR1 and CDR2 are MNHEY and SMNVEV (reference sequence). This CDR3 reads CASSLEQQGNSPLHF. CDR3 DNA sequence: TGTGCCAGCAGTTTAGAACAACAGGGGAATTCACCCCTCCACTTT.

The chain has TRBV18 and TRBJ2-2, with 9 positions matching TRBD2. The germline CDR1 and CDR2 sequences are KGHSH and LQKENI. This CDR3 region has 17 residues. Trimming took 0 bases from V and 6 from J; bases not matched to a gene: 8. CDR3 amino acids: CASSPPISGLAAGELFF. CDR3 DNA sequence: TGTGCCAGCTCACCACCTATTTCGGGACTAGCAGCCGGGGAGCTGTTTTTT.

This chain links TRBV20-1 with TRBJ1-1; D unclear. Trimming shortened V by 5 bases and J by 7 bases, and 11 bases separated the two germline ends. Per the germline V gene, CDR1 is DFQATT and CDR2 is SNEGSKA (reference sequence). The CDR3 extends over 11 amino acids. The CDR3: CSAQPTGEAFF. Written as DNA, the CDR3 is TGCAGTGCTCAGCCTACGGGTGAAGCTTTCTTT.

This clone was counted a single time. The chain has TRBV7-9 and TRBJ1-2; no clear D. V lost 8 bases and J 0 bases, leaving 13 bases between the germline ends. This CDR3 is built from 14 residues. The V gene's germline CDR1 is SEHNR and CDR2 FQNEAQ (reference sequence). The CDR3 reads CASAFTVANYGYTF. The CDR3 DNA is TGTGCCAGCGCTTTTACAGTGGCTAACTATGGCTACACCTTC.

The chain combines TRBV7-2 with TRBJ1-2; 7 bases match TRBD1. Trimming took 1 base from V and 8 from J; bases not matched to a gene: 4. Germline V CDR1 and CDR2: SGHTA, FQGNSA. The CDR3 is 13 residues long. The CDR3 region is CASSLGGQLGYTF. The CDR3, as DNA: TGTGCCAGCAGCTTAGGGGGACAGCTCGGCTACACCTTC. Full variable domain (rest looked up from reference TRBV7-2 and TRBJ1-2): GAGVSQSPSNKVTEKGKDVELRCDPISGHTALYWYRQSLGQGLEFLIYFQGNSAPDKSGLPSDRFSAERTGGSVSTLTIQRTQQEDSAVYLCASSLGGQLGYTFGSGTRLTVV.

The chain joins TRBV10-2 to TRBJ2-1; 8 bases fit TRBD2. This CDR3 contains 16 residues. CDR1 WSHSY and CDR2 SAAADI come from the germline V gene. With V trimmed by 5 bases and J by 2 bases, 8 bases remained unmatched. As DNA, the CDR3 is TGCGCCAGCAGTCCCGGGGGGGCTGGGGCCTACAATGAGCAGTTCTTC. Translated, it gives CASSPGGAGAYNEQFF.

With regard to this clone: Other DNA sequences within the sample encode an identical CDR3. The rearrangement uses TRBV6-5 and TRBJ1-2; 7 nucleotides align to TRBD1. Germline V gene lookup returns CDR1 MNHEY and CDR2 SVGAGI. This CDR3 has 14 residues. With V trimmed by 0 bases and J by 7 bases, 5 bases remained unmatched. The CDR3 DNA follows: TGTGCCAGCAGTTACTCGGAGGGGGCGCGTGGCTACACCTTC. Amino acid sequence: CASSYSEGARGYTF.

The chain couples TRBV18 to TRBJ1-1; 11 nucleotides agree with TRBD1. Trimming cost V 3 bases and J 5 bases; bases outside gene matches: 11. Germline V lookup: CDR1 KGHSH, CDR2 LQKENI. The CDR3 sequence is 17 residues long. CDR3 coding DNA: TGTGCCAGCTCACCTTTCCCGGGACAGGGGGGTAATACTGAAGCTTTCTTT. Translation: CASSPFPGQGGNTEAFF.

This CDR3 is CASSKTSGSTGELFF. CDR3 coding DNA: TGTGCCAGCAGTAAGACTAGCGGGAGCACCGGGGAGCTGTTTTTT. This chain joins TRBV2 and TRBJ2-2; 12 bases align to TRBD2. This CDR3 region has 15 residues. Germline trimming cut 5 bases from V and 4 bases from J; bases unmatched to any gene: 2. Germline V gene data show CDR1 as SNHLY and CDR2 as FYNNEI.

The CDR3 DNA sequence: TGTGCCAGCAGTTTACAGGAGGCTGAAGCTTTCTTT. It specifies CASSLQEAEAFF. V and J are TRBV28 and TRBJ1-1; unclear D gene. V was trimmed by 2 bases and J by 6 bases, leaving 7 bases between them. The germline V gene has CDR1 MDHEN and CDR2 SYDVKM. The CDR3 has 12 residues.

CDR3 DNA: TGCAGCGTTGAAGATCTCCCGGGACTAGATTACAATGAGCAGTTCTTC. Its translation is CSVEDLPGLDYNEQFF. The chain uses TRBV29-1 and TRBJ2-1, with 8 positions matching TRBD2. CDR1 is SQVTM, CDR2 ANQGSEA, per germline. V lost 0 bases to trimming and J lost 4 bases; unmatched junction nucleotides: 8. CDR3 length equals 16 residues.